A selection of T cell receptor beta chains follows, all from one sample in a study of CD4 T cells in relation to SARS-CoV-2 and coronaviruses. Here immunoSEQ multiplex PCR was the method, and the copy in TCRdb shows in-frame clones only, minus some. Of about 59,000 clones detected, roughly 89% appear once; the ten largest clones hold about 1.3%. Sample: memory CD4+ T cells from PBMCs. These receptors all come from a human donor in good health. Both conserved end residues are part of each CDR3. D genes are given only for firm matches. Not all rows give a size; the values are once, few, many and, for expanded clones, a class.

>.|TRBV28|TRBJ2-3|.
TGTGCCAGCAGTCTTTACACAGATACGCAGTATTTT
CASSLYTDTQYF
>.|TRBV7-3|TRBJ2-1|TRBD2
TGTGCCAGCAGCATTAGCGGGAGGAGCTCCTACAATGAGCAGTTCTTC
CASSISGRSSYNEQFF
>.|TRBV3-1/TRBV3-2|TRBJ2-3|.
TGTGCCAGCAGCCCCGGCACAGATACGCAGTATTTT
CASSPGTDTQYF
>.|TRBV28|TRBJ2-7|TRBD1
TGTGCCAGCAGTGCCCCCGGGACAGGGGTAACCGAGCAGTACTTC
CASSAPGTGVTEQYF
>.|TRBV7-3|TRBJ2-7|.
TGTGCCAGCAGCCCTCAAAACTCCTACGAGCAGTACTTC
CASSPQNSYEQYF
>once|TRBV2|TRBJ2-7|.
TGTGCCAGCAGTGACAGGGGTTCAGGCGAGCAGTACTTC
CASSDRGSGEQYF
>.|TRBV5-8|TRBJ1-5|TRBD1
TGTGCCAGCAGCTTATTAACAGGGGGGAATCAGCCCCAGCATTTT
CASSLLTGGNQPQHF
>.|TRBV2|TRBJ2-2|.
TGTGCCAGCAGTGTTGAGAACACCGGGGAGCTGTTTTTT
CASSVENTGELFF
>.|TRBV21-1|TRBJ1-2|.
TGTGCCAGCAGCAAAGAACCTCCTGACAGCCTCTATGGCTACACCTTC
CASSKEPPDSLYGYTF
>.|TRBV6-5|TRBJ1-2|TRBD1
TGTGCCAGCAGTCATACCATAACAGGGGCCTATGGCTACACCTTC
CASSHTITGAYGYTF
>once|TRBV7-2|TRBJ2-3|.
TGTGCCAGCAGCTTCGAACACACAGATACGCAGTATTTT
CASSFEHTDTQYF
>.|TRBV15|TRBJ2-1|.
TGTGCCACCAGCAGAGATACCGGGACATGGCAGTTCTTC
CATSRDTGTWQFF
>.|TRBV19|TRBJ2-2|.
TGTGCCAGTACTAATCAAATCCCGCCAGGGAGAGGCGCCGGGGAGCTGTTTTTT
CASTNQIPPGRGAGELFF